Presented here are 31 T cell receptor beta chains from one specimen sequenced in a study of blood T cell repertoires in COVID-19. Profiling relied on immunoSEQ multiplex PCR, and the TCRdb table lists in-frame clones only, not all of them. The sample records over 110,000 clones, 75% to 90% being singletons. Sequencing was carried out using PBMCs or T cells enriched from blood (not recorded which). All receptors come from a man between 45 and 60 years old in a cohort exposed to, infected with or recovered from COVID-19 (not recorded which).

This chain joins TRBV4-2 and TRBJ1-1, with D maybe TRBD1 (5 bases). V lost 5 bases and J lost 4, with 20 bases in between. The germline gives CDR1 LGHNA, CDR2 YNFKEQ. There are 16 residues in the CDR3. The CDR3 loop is CASSSRGTAFGTEAFF. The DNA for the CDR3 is TGTGCCAGCAGCTCCCGGGGGACGGCTTTTGGCACTGAAGCTTTCTTT.

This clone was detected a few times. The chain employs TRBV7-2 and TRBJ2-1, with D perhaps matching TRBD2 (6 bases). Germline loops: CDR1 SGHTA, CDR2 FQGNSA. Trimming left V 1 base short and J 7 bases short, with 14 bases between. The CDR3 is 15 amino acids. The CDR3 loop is CASSLVSGGSNEQFF. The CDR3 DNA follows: TGTGCCAGCAGCTTAGTGTCAGGAGGGAGTAATGAGCAGTTCTTC.

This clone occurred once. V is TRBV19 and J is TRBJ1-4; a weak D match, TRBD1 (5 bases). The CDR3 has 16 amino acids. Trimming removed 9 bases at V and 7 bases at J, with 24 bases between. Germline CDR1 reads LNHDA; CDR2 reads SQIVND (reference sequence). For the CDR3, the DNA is TGTGCCAGAGAAGGACAAGACGGCAGGGTAACTGAAAAACTGTTTTTT. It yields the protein CAREGQDGRVTEKLFF.

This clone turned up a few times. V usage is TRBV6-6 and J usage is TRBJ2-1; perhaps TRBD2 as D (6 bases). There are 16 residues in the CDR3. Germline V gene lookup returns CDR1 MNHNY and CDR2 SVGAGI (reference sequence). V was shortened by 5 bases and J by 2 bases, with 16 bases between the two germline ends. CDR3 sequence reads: CASSLESGPPYNEQFF. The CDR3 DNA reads TGTGCCAGCAGTCTCGAGAGCGGGCCCCCCTACAATGAGCAGTTCTTC.

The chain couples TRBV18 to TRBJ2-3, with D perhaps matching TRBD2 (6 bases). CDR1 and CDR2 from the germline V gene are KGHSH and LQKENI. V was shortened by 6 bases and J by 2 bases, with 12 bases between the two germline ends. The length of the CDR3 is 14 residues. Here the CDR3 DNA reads TGTGCCAGCTCTCCGGGAGTGAACACAGATACGCAGTATTTT. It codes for CASSPGVNTDTQYF.

The CDR3 DNA sequence: TGTGCCAGCAGTCAGCGACAGGGGCTAAACACCGGGGAGCTGTTTTTT. It translates to CASSQRQGLNTGELFF. The chain couples TRBV6-2 or TRBV6-3 to TRBJ2-2; 8 nucleotides align to TRBD1. Germline CDR1 and CDR2: MNHEY and SVGEGT. The CDR3 sequence is 16 residues long. V trimming: 5 bases; J trimming: 2 bases; junction bases outside the gene matches: 7.

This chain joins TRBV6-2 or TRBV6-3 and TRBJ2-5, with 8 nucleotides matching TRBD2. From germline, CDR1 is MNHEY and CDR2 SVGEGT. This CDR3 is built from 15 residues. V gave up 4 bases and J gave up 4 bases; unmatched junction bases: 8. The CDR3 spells CASSSPVRGVETQYF. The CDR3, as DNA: TGTGCCAGCAGTTCCCCCGTGCGGGGGGTAGAGACCCAGTACTTC.

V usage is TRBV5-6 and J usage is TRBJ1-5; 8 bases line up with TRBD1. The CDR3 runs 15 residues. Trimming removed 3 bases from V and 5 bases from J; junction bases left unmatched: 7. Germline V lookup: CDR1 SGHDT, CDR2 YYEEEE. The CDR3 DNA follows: TGTGCCAGCAGCTCCGGGGGACAGGCGTATCAGCCCCAGCATTTT. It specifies CASSSGGQAYQPQHF.

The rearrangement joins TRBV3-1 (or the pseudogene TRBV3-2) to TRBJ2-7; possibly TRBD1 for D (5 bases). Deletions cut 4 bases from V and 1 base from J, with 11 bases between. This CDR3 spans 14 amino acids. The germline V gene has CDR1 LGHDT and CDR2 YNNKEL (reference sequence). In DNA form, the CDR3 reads TGTGCCAGCAGCCCCCCAGGGTCTTCCTACGAGCAGTACTTC. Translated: CASSPPGSSYEQYF.

The CDR3 loop is CSARTSGSLSSYNEQFF. CDR3 DNA: TGCAGCGCCCGGACTAGCGGGAGTCTAAGCTCCTACAATGAGCAGTTCTTC. V gene TRBV29-1 combines with J gene TRBJ2-1; 13 bases are a match to TRBD2. The CDR3 runs to 17 residues. V shed 7 bases and J 0 bases; nucleotides not matched to a gene: 9. Germline assignment: CDR1 SQVTM and CDR2 ANQGSEA.

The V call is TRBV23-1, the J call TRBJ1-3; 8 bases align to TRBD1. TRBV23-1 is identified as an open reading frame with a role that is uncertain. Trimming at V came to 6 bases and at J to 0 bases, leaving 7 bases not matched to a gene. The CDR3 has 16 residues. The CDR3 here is CASRKRTGGSGNTIYF. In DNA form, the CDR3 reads TGCGCCAGCAGGAAAAGAACAGGGGGCTCTGGAAACACCATATATTTT.

The CDR3 DNA reads as TGTGCCAGCAGGCCGATTGAGGACAATCAGCCCCAGCATTTT. Translated: CASRPIEDNQPQHF. J is TRBJ1-5 and V is TRBV28; D is unclear. V was pared by 6 bases and J by 3 bases, with 12 bases between. Germline V gives CDR1 MDHEN, CDR2 SYDVKM. There are 14 residues in the CDR3. The variable domain in full, completed from reference TRBV28 and TRBJ1-5, reads DVKVTQSSRYLVKRTGEKVFLECVQDMDHENMFWYRQDPGLGLRLIYFSYDVKMKEKGDIPEGYSVSREKKERFSLILESASTNQTSMYLCASRPIEDNQPQHFGDGTRLSIL.

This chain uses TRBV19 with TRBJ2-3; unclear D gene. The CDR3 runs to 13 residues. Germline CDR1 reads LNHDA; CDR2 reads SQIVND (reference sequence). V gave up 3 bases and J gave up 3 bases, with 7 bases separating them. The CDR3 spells CASSIFLTDTQYF. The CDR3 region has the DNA TGTGCCAGTAGTATCTTTCTAACAGATACGCAGTATTTT.

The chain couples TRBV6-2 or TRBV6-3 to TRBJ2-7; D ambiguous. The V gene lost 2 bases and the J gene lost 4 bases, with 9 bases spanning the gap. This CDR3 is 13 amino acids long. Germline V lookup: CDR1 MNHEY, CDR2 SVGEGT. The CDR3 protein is CASSYTTQYEQYF. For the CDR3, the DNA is TGTGCCAGCAGTTACACTACGCAGTACGAGCAGTACTTC.

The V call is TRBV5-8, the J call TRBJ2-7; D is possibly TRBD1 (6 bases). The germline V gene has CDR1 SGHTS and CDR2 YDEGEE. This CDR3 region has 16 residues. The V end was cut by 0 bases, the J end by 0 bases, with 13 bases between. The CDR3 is CASSLDTGSRSYEQYF. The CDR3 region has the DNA TGTGCCAGCAGCTTGGATACAGGGTCCCGCTCCTACGAGCAGTACTTC.

Here the CDR3 reads CASSVTGGQGEKLFF. DNA for the CDR3: TGCGCCAGCAGTGTTACGGGGGGCCAAGGTGAAAAACTGTTTTTT. The chain links TRBV10-2 to TRBJ1-4, with D possibly TRBD1 on 6 matching bases. There are 15 residues in the CDR3. Germline CDR1 is WSHSY and CDR2 is SAAADI. Trimming pared 4 bases from V and 7 bases from J, leaving 16 bases between.

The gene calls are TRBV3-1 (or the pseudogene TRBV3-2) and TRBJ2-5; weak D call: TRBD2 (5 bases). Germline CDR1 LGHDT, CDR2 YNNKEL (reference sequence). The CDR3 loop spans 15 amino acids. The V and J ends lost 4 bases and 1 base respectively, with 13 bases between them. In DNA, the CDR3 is TGTGCCAGCAGCCCCCGGGAAAGGACCCAAGAGACCCAGTACTTC. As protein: CASSPRERTQETQYF.

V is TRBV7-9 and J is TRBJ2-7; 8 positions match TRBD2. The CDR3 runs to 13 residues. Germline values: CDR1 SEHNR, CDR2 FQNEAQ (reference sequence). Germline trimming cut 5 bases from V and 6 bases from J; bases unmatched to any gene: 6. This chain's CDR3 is CASSPGGGGEQYF. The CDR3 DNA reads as TGTGCCAGCAGCCCGGGGGGGGGCGGCGAGCAGTACTTC.

The CDR3 DNA is TGTGCCAGCAGCTTCGGACTAGCGGGAGGGTCCGGGGAGCTGTTTTTT. Translated, it gives CASSFGLAGGSGELFF. The gene calls are TRBV5-4 and TRBJ2-2, with 15 nucleotides matching TRBD2. The CDR3 is made up of 16 amino acids. V lost 2 bases to trimming and J lost 6 bases; unmatched junction nucleotides: 2. CDR1 is SGHNT and CDR2 is YYREEE in the germline V gene (reference sequence).

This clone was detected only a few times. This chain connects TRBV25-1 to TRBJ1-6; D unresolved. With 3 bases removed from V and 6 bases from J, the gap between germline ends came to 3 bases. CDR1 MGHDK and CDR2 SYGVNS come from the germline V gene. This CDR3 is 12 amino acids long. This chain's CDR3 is CASSDSNSPLHF. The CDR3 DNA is TGTGCCAGCAGTGACAGTAATTCACCCCTCCACTTT. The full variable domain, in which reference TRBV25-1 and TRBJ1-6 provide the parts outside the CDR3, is EADIYQTPRYLVIGTGKKITLECSQTMGHDKMYWYQQDPGMELHLIHYSYGVNSTEKGDLSSESTVSRIRTEHFPLTLESARPSHTSQYLCASSDSNSPLHFGNGTRLTVT.

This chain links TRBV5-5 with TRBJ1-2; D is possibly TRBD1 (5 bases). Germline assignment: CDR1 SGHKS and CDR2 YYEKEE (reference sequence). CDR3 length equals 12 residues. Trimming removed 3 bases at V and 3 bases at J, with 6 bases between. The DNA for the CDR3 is TGTGCCAGCAGCTCCAGGGACTATGGCTACACCTTC. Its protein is CASSSRDYGYTF.

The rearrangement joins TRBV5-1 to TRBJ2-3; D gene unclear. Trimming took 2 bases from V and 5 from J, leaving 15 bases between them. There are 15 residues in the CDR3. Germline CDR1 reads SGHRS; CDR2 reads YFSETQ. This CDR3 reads CASSFQTTSVDTQYF. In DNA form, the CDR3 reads TGCGCCAGCAGCTTTCAGACAACTTCGGTAGATACGCAGTATTTT.

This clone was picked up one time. As DNA, the CDR3 is TGTGCCAGCAGCCAAGAAAGGACTACCTACGAGCAGTACTTC. It is translated as CASSQERTTYEQYF. The rearrangement joins TRBV3-1 (or the pseudogene TRBV3-2) to TRBJ2-7; TRBD2 might be the D (6 bases). Trimming took off 0 bases at V and 2 bases at J, with 8 bases between the two ends. Germline values: CDR1 LGHDT, CDR2 YNNKEL (reference sequence). CDR3 length: 14 residues.

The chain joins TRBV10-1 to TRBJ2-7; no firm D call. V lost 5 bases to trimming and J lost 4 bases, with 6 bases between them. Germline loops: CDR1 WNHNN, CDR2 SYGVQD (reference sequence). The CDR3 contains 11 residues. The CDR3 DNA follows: TGCGCCAGCAGTAACGGGTACGAGCAGTACTTC. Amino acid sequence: CASSNGYEQYF.

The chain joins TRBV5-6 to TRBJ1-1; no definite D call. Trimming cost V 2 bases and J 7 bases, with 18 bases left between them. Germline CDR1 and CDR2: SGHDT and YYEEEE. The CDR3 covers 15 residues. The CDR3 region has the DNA TGTGCCAGCAGCTTACCGAGGGCAGGAGCGATTGAAGCTTTCTTT. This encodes CASSLPRAGAIEAFF.

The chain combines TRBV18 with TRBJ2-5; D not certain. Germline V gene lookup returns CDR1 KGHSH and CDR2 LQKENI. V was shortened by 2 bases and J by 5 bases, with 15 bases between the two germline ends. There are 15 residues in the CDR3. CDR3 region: CASSPWSRDFETQYF. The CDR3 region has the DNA TGTGCCAGCTCACCATGGAGCAGAGACTTCGAGACCCAGTACTTC. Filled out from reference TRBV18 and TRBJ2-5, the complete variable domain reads NAGVMQNPRHLVRRRGQEARLRCSPMKGHSHVYWYRQLPEEGLKFMVYLQKENIIDESGMPKERFSAEFPKEGPSILRIQQVVRGDSAAYFCASSPWSRDFETQYFGPGTRLLVL.

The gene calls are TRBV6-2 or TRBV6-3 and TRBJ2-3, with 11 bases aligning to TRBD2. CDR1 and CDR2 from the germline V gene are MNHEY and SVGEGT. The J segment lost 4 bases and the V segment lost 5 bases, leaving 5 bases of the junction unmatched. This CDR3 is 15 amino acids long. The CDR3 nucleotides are TGTGCCAGCAGTCCGACGGGACTAGCGGCAGATACGCAGTATTTT. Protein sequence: CASSPTGLAADTQYF.

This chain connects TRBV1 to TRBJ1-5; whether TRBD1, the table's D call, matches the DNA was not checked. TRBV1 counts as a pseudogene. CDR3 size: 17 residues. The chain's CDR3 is CTSSQVQGGQGNQPQHF. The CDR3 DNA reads TGCACCAGCAGCCAAGTTCAAGGGGGCCAAGGCAATCAGCCCCAGCATTTT.

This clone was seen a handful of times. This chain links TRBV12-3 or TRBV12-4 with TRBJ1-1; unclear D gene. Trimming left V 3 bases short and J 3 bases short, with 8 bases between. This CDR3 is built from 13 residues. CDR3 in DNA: TGTGCCAGCAGTTTCGCGGGTGACACTGAAGCTTTCTTT. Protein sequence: CASSFAGDTEAFF.

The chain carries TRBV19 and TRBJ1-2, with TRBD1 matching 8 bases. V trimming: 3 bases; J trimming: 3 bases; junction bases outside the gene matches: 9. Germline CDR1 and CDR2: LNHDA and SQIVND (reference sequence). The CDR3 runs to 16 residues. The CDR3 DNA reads TGTGCCAGTAGTATGTTTACAGGGGGAGAAGACTATGGCTACACCTTC. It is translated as CASSMFTGGEDYGYTF.

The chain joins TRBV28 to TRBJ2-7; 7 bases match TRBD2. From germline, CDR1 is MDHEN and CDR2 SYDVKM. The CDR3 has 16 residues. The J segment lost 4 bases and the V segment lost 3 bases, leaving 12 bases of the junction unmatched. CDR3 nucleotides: TGTGCCAGCAGTTTTGCGGGGGAGAGGCCTACTTACGAGCAGTACTTC. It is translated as CASSFAGERPTYEQYF.